These 31 T cell receptor beta chains originate from one sample sequenced in a study of long-term antiretroviral therapy in people with HIV. Run at survey level, the immunoSEQ assay was version v3.0. This table comes from immunoSEQ multiplex PCR, and its TCRdb copy is limited to in-frame clones, with some not included. The sample lists about 16,000 clones; 60% to 80% were seen once. Sequenced here: unsorted PBMCs, sampled 2.3 years after starting antiretroviral therapy. The receptors derive from a woman aged 40-49 years with HIV.

In nucleotides, the CDR3 is TGTGCCAGCAGCTTGGGCGAGGACTCCGCTTTCTTT. Amino acid sequence: CASSLGEDSAFF. This rearrangement joins TRBV5-4 to TRBJ1-1; D remains ambiguous. The V end lost 0 bases, the J end lost 11 bases, and 11 bases lay between the germline ends. The CDR3 is 12 residues long. CDR1 is SGHNT and CDR2 is YYREEE in the germline V gene (reference sequence). Full variable domain (missing parts from reference TRBV5-4 and TRBJ1-1): ETGVTQSPTHLIKTRGQQVTLRCSSQSGHNTVSWYQQALGQGPQFIFQYYREEENGRGNFPPRFSGLQFPNYSSELNVNALELDDSALYLCASSLGEDSAFFGQGTRLTVV.

For the CDR3, the DNA is TGTGCCAGCAGCTATGGGGGGACAGGCTCCCAAAACTATGGCTACACCTTC. This sequence encodes CASSYGGTGSQNYGYTF. V usage is TRBV11-3 and J usage is TRBJ1-2; 8 bases agree with TRBD1. Germline V CDR1 and CDR2: SGHNT, YENEEA. J gave up 2 bases and V 4 bases, and 12 bases lay outside the gene matches. This CDR3 has 17 amino acids.

This chain joins TRBV5-1 and TRBJ2-2, with 12 positions matching TRBD2. This CDR3 has 15 amino acids. The trim removed 5 bases at V and 1 base at J, leaving 0 bases unmatched. Germline CDR1 SGHRS, CDR2 YFSETQ. The CDR3 is CASRLAGGNTGELFF. CDR3 nucleotide sequence: TGCGCCAGCAGACTAGCGGGAGGGAACACCGGGGAGCTGTTTTTT.

The chain carries TRBV7-9 and TRBJ1-1; tentatively, D is TRBD1 (5 bases). Germline assignment: CDR1 SEHNR and CDR2 FQNEAQ (reference sequence). Trimming shortened V by 4 bases and J by 8 bases, and 11 bases separated the two germline ends. The CDR3 is made up of 12 amino acids. The CDR3 region is CASSWLQGEAFF. The CDR3 DNA is TGTGCCAGCAGCTGGCTTCAGGGCGAAGCTTTCTTT.

The chain combines TRBV19 with TRBJ2-7, with TRBD1 matching 9 bases. The germline CDR1 and CDR2 sequences are LNHDA and SQIVND (reference sequence). This CDR3 region has 15 residues. V dropped 1 base and J dropped 2; count of bases not matched to a gene: 3. CDR3 region: CASSIGTGDPYEQYF. The DNA for the CDR3 is TGTGCCAGTAGTATAGGGACAGGGGACCCCTACGAGCAGTACTTC.

The rearrangement uses TRBV7-9 and TRBJ1-1; D is unclear. V was clipped by 5 bases and J by 4 bases, with 8 bases between them. Germline values: CDR1 SEHNR, CDR2 FQNEAQ (reference sequence). The CDR3 runs 12 residues. The CDR3 DNA follows: TGTGCCAGCAGCCCTTGGGGCACTGAAGCTTTCTTT. Translation: CASSPWGTEAFF. Filled out from reference TRBV7-9 and TRBJ1-1, the complete variable domain reads DTGVSQNPRHKITKRGQNVTFRCDPISEHNRLYWYRQTLGQGPEFLTYFQNEAQLEKSRLLSDRFSAERPKGSFSTLEIQRTEQGDSAMYLCASSPWGTEAFFGQGTRLTVV.

This chain uses TRBV11-2 with TRBJ2-7; 11 nucleotides agree with TRBD2. Germline V CDR1 and CDR2: SGHAT, FQNNGV. J gave up 1 base and V 2 bases, and 7 bases lay outside the gene matches. This CDR3 is 17 amino acids long. The CDR3 nucleotides read TGTGCCAGCAGCTTACTCGGGCTAGCGGGGGGATCCTACGAGCAGTACTTC. It translates to CASSLLGLAGGSYEQYF.

This chain links TRBV5-1 with TRBJ2-1; D unresolved. This CDR3 comprises 14 residues. V lost 0 bases and J lost 7, with 11 bases in between. Germline V gene data show CDR1 as SGHRS and CDR2 as YFSETQ. The chain's CDR3 is CASSLGGIGNEQFF. The CDR3 DNA is TGCGCCAGCAGCTTGGGGGGAATTGGGAATGAGCAGTTCTTC.

Only a few counts were recorded for this clone. The genes are TRBV29-1 and TRBJ2-1; D is uncertain. Trimming stripped 4 bases from V and 5 bases from J, with 15 bases between. Germline assignment: CDR1 SQVTM and CDR2 ANQGSEA. The CDR3 sequence is 14 residues long. The CDR3 loop is CSVGRQTHNNEQFF. The CDR3 DNA reads TGCAGCGTTGGAAGGCAGACACATAACAATGAGCAGTTCTTC.

The gene calls are TRBV5-6 and TRBJ2-7, with D unclear. The CDR3 contains 15 residues. CDR1 and CDR2 from the germline V gene are SGHDT and YYEEEE. V gave up 4 bases and J gave up 0 bases, with 14 bases separating them. The CDR3 loop reads CASSLSDGLSYEQYF. The CDR3 bases are TGTGCCAGCAGCCTCTCGGACGGGCTCTCCTACGAGCAGTACTTC.

The chain uses TRBV30 and TRBJ1-5, with D perhaps matching TRBD1 (6 bases). Deletions cut 4 bases from V and 5 bases from J, with 18 bases between. The CDR3 has 15 amino acids. CDR1 is GTSNPN, CDR2 SVGIG, per germline (reference sequence). CDR3: CAWTDRGLADQPQHF. The CDR3 nucleotides read TGTGCCTGGACCGATCGGGGGCTCGCTGATCAGCCCCAGCATTTT. Variable domain in full (rest from reference TRBV30 and TRBJ1-5): SQTIHQWPATLVQPVGSPLSLECTVEGTSNPNLYWYRQAAGRGLQLLFYSVGIGQISSEVPQNLSASRPQDRQFILSSKKLLLSDSGFYLCAWTDRGLADQPQHFGDGTRLSIL.

The CDR3 nucleotides are TGTGCCAGCAGCACGACAGGGTATCGAGTGGGCGGGGAGCTGTTTTTT. It encodes CASSTTGYRVGGELFF. The rearrangement uses TRBV11-2 and TRBJ2-2; 7 bases match TRBD1. V shed 5 bases and J 7 bases; nucleotides not matched to a gene: 13. This CDR3 is built from 16 residues. Germline V lookup: CDR1 SGHAT, CDR2 FQNNGV.

The chain recombines TRBV27 with TRBJ2-2; 7 bases are a match to TRBD2. The CDR3 runs 17 residues. From germline, CDR1 is MNHEY and CDR2 SMNVEV (reference sequence). The V segment lost 2 bases and the J segment 6 bases; nucleotides outside the gene matches: 12. The DNA for the CDR3 is TGTGCCAGCAGTTTAGCTTACCCGGCGGGAGTGGCCGGGGAGCTGTTTTTT. Its translation: CASSLAYPAGVAGELFF.

This chain links TRBV6-8 with TRBJ1-6, with a weak D call TRBD1 (5 bases). The ends were cut back, 11 bases at V and 0 bases at J, with 17 bases in the middle. Germline V CDR1 and CDR2: MNHGY, SAAAGT. The CDR3 loop spans 16 amino acids. The CDR3 is CAGPRGGSSYNSPLHF. CDR3 in DNA: TGTGCCGGACCTCGGGGGGGGAGCTCCTATAATTCACCCCTCCACTTT.

The chain uses TRBV9 and TRBJ2-2, with 12 bases identical to TRBD2. V shed 2 bases, J shed 8 bases, and the junction held 13 bases outside the gene matches. The CDR3 is 18 residues long. Germline V lookup: CDR1 SGDLS, CDR2 YYNGEE. The DNA of the CDR3 is TGTGCCAGCAGCGTCCGGACTAGCGGGACAGCGGTTGGGGGGGAGCTGTTTTTT. It yields the protein CASSVRTSGTAVGGELFF. Filled out from reference TRBV9 and TRBJ2-2, the complete variable domain reads DSGVTQTPKHLITATGQRVTLRCSPRSGDLSVYWYQQSLDQGLQFLIQYYNGEERAKGNILERFSAQQFPDLHSELNLSSLELGDSALYFCASSVRTSGTAVGGELFFGEGSRLTVL.

The gene calls are TRBV27 and TRBJ1-6, with unresolved D. Germline-derived CDR1 and CDR2 are MNHEY and SMNVEV (reference sequence). This CDR3 comprises 15 residues. The germline V and J ends were trimmed by 3 bases and 5 bases, with 11 bases remaining between them. The CDR3 loop reads CASSLYRGHNSPLHF. CDR3 sequence (DNA): TGTGCCAGCAGTTTGTACCGTGGGCATAATTCACCCCTCCACTTT.

The chain combines TRBV27 with TRBJ2-2; no clear D. The V gene's germline CDR1 is MNHEY and CDR2 SMNVEV (reference sequence). Trimming pared 8 bases from V and 4 bases from J, leaving 5 bases between. The CDR3 sequence is 11 residues long. The CDR3 spells CASRSTGELFF. In DNA form, the CDR3 reads TGTGCCAGCCGGAGCACCGGGGAGCTGTTTTTT.

The chain is built from TRBV5-4 and TRBJ2-3; tentatively, D is TRBD2 (6 bases). The CDR3 is 15 amino acids. Trimming took 1 base from V and 8 from J, leaving 17 bases between them. CDR1 is SGHNT and CDR2 is YYREEE in the germline V gene (reference sequence). CDR3 region: CASSLRSGKEGTQYF. CDR3 nucleotides: TGTGCCAGCAGCTTGAGGTCAGGCAAGGAGGGTACGCAGTATTTT.

This chain links TRBV4-3 with TRBJ1-6; 8 bases line up with TRBD1. Germline V gene data show CDR1 as LGHNA and CDR2 as YSLEER. The CDR3 runs to 16 residues. Trimming cost V 3 bases and J 6 bases; bases outside gene matches: 7. The CDR3 nucleotides read TGCGCCAGCAGCCAGGGAACAGGGGGTTTTAATTCACCCCTCCACTTT. Translation: CASSQGTGGFNSPLHF.

V gene TRBV27 combines with J gene TRBJ2-7, with a possible D match to TRBD2 (5 bases). CDR3 length: 14 amino acids. Germline V lookup: CDR1 MNHEY, CDR2 SMNVEV (reference sequence). V lost 3 bases, J lost 7 bases, and 16 bases lay in between. The CDR3 coding sequence is TGTGCCAGCAGTTTGCTAGAGCGGCATGGGGAGCAGTACTTC. It yields the protein CASSLLERHGEQYF.

This clone was observed a few times. The V call is TRBV18, the J call TRBJ2-3, with 9 bases identical to TRBD1. The germline gives CDR1 KGHSH, CDR2 LQKENI. The CDR3 has 15 residues. Trimming cost V 6 bases and J 1 base; bases outside gene matches: 5. CDR3 sequence (DNA): TGTGCCAGCTCCTGGACAGGGGCGCGCACAGATACGCAGTATTTT. This gives the protein CASSWTGARTDTQYF.

This CDR3 reads CATSARTGDSYGYTF. The CDR3 DNA sequence: TGTGCCACCAGCGCTCGGACAGGGGATTCCTATGGCTACACCTTC. The chain couples TRBV15 to TRBJ1-2; 9 bases line up with TRBD1. The CDR3 is 15 amino acids. From germline, CDR1 is LNHNV and CDR2 YYDKDF (reference sequence). Unmatched junction bases numbered 8, after V lost 5 bases and J lost 4 bases.

This clone has a single count. The rearrangement links TRBV5-6 to TRBJ2-1, with 8 bases identical to TRBD2. This CDR3 spans 12 amino acids. V gave up 5 bases and J gave up 7 bases; unmatched junction bases: 2. Germline V CDR1 and CDR2: SGHDT, YYEEEE. The DNA of the CDR3 is TGTGCCAGCAGTGGCGGGAGGAATGAGCAGTTCTTC. Translating it yields CASSGGRNEQFF.

The rearrangement joins TRBV4-2 to TRBJ2-5, with 9 bases identical to TRBD2. This CDR3 has 15 amino acids. Germline CDR1 and CDR2: LGHNA and YNFKEQ. V dropped 3 bases and J dropped 5; count of bases not matched to a gene: 7. The CDR3 bases are TGTGCCAGCAGCCATAGCGGGGGTTCGCAGGAGACCCAGTACTTC. Protein product: CASSHSGGSQETQYF.

The chain employs TRBV30 and TRBJ2-7; 7 bases match TRBD2. The CDR3 runs 14 residues. The germline CDR1 and CDR2 sequences are GTSNPN and SVGIG (reference sequence). Trimming took 2 bases from V and 6 from J; bases not matched to a gene: 10. DNA for the CDR3: TGTGCCTGGAGTCATGGGGGGGGTTCGTTCGAGCAGTACTTC. Residues: CAWSHGGGSFEQYF.

The rearrangement joins TRBV7-9 to TRBJ2-5; TRBD2 matches at 13 bases. From germline, CDR1 is SEHNR and CDR2 FQNEAQ (reference sequence). The CDR3 runs 17 residues. V gave up 1 base and J gave up 5 bases; unmatched junction bases: 7. CDR3 nucleotide sequence: TGTGCCAGCAGCTTAGGGTTACTAGCGGGGGGGAGTGAGACCCAGTACTTC. The encoded protein is CASSLGLLAGGSETQYF. The complete variable domain, with remaining parts taken from reference TRBV7-9 and TRBJ2-5, reads DTGVSQNPRHKITKRGQNVTFRCDPISEHNRLYWYRQTLGQGPEFLTYFQNEAQLEKSRLLSDRFSAERPKGSFSTLEIQRTEQGDSAMYLCASSLGLLAGGSETQYFGPGTRLLVL.

This chain uses TRBV11-3 with TRBJ2-7, with TRBD1 identical over 11 bases. Unmatched junction bases numbered 6, after V lost 5 bases and J lost 3 bases. Germline V gene sequence: CDR1 SGHNT, CDR2 YENEEA. The CDR3 consists of 15 residues. The CDR3 region has the DNA TGTGCCAGCAGCCCAGGGACAGGGGGGGACTACGAGCAGTACTTC. Translated: CASSPGTGGDYEQYF.

CDR3 coding DNA: TGTGCCAGCAGCTTAGTTGAGGGCCCCTACGAGCAGTACTTC. Translating gives CASSLVEGPYEQYF. The gene calls are TRBV11-2 and TRBJ2-7, with a tentative D call TRBD2 (5 bases). This CDR3 spans 14 amino acids. The germline V gene encodes CDR1 SGHAT and CDR2 FQNNGV. V was trimmed by 1 base and J by 2 bases, leaving 9 bases between them.

The V gene is TRBV7-9, the J gene TRBJ2-1; TRBD2 matches at 7 bases. CDR1 and CDR2 from the germline V gene are SEHNR and FQNEAQ (reference sequence). The CDR3 is made up of 16 amino acids. V dropped 2 bases and J dropped 0; count of bases not matched to a gene: 4. CDR3 coding DNA: TGTGCCAGCAGCTTACGGGGGGTTCCCTCCTACAATGAGCAGTTCTTC. Protein product: CASSLRGVPSYNEQFF.

The chain uses TRBV5-1 and TRBJ2-3; D gene ambiguous. With 0 bases removed from V and 2 bases from J, the gap between germline ends came to 7 bases. CDR3 length equals 14 residues. Germline CDR1 reads SGHRS; CDR2 reads YFSETQ. The CDR3 DNA sequence: TGCGCCAGCAGCTTGGTCCTTACCACAGATACGCAGTATTTT. Protein: CASSLVLTTDTQYF.

Only one count was recorded for this clone. This rearrangement joins TRBV6-6 to TRBJ2-1; D is undetermined. The CDR3 is made up of 16 amino acids. V lost 0 bases, J lost 6 bases, and 15 bases lay in between. CDR1 is MNHNY and CDR2 is SVGAGI in the germline V gene (reference sequence). CDR3: CASSYSTRVGSNEQFF. The CDR3 coding sequence is TGTGCCAGCAGTTACTCAACACGGGTCGGATCCAATGAGCAGTTCTTC.